These 10 T cell receptor beta chains came from one sample sequenced in a study of T cells in Graves' hyperthyroidism and ophthalmopathy. TCR beta CDR3 regions were amplified from RNA transcripts. The HTBI primer set drove a first-round RT-PCR of the TCR CDR3. From the multiplex PCR reads, TCRdb called clonotypes with MiXCR, one entry per CDR3 protein. The data contain fewer than 300,000 distinct CDR3 sequences, nearly 15% of them singletons. The sequencing input was blood. These receptors all come from a woman aged 45-60 years with Graves' hyperthyroidism that later progressed to Graves' ophthalmopathy.

This clonotype was seen a handful of times. The chain links TRBV27 to TRBJ1-4; D may be TRBD1 (5 bases). Germline values: CDR1 MNHEY, CDR2 SMNVEV (reference sequence). V gave up 5 bases and J gave up 1 base, with 8 bases separating them. This CDR3 contains 14 residues. The CDR3 protein is CASSRGGTNEKLFF. DNA for the CDR3: TGTGCCAGCAGTAGGGGCGGAACTAATGAAAAACTGTTTTTT.

This clonotype was detected many times. Being one base from a much bigger clone, this may be a read error. V gene TRBV2 combines with J gene TRBJ2-5; D remains unclear. The CDR3 covers 12 residues. Germline V gene lookup returns CDR1 SNHLY and CDR2 FYNNEI. CDR3: CASSDRLETQCF. CDR3 in DNA: TGTGCCAGCAGTGACAGGTTGGAGACCCAGTGCTTC. Together with reference TRBV2 and TRBJ2-5, the CDR3 gives the full variable domain: EPEVTQTPSHQVTQMGQEVILRCVPISNHLYFYWYRQILGQKVEFLVSFYNNEISEKSEIFDDQFSVERPDGSNFTLKIRSTKLEDSAMYFCASSDRLETQCFGPGTRLLVL.

At least ten counts were recorded for this clonotype. V usage is TRBV13 and J usage is TRBJ2-1; possibly TRBD1 for D (6 bases). Germline lookup yields CDR1 PRHDT and CDR2 FYEKMQ (reference sequence). V was cut by 5 bases and J by 8 bases, with 13 bases left in between. This CDR3 comprises 13 residues. Written as DNA, the CDR3 is TGTGCCAGCAGCCCCTCAAAGGGGGATGAGCAGTTCTTC. Translation: CASSPSKGDEQFF. The variable domain in full, completed from reference TRBV13 and TRBJ2-1, reads AAGVIQSPRHLIKEKRETATLKCYPIPRHDTVYWYQQGPGQDPQFLISFYEKMQSDKGSIPDRFSAQQFSDYHSELNMSSLELGDSALYFCASSPSKGDEQFFGPGTRLTVL.

This clonotype showed up many times. The chain joins TRBV6-1 to TRBJ2-1, with D uncertain. Germline V gene data show CDR1 as MNHNS and CDR2 as SASEGT. Trimming left V 5 bases short and J 6 bases short, with 17 bases between. This CDR3 is built from 15 residues. CDR3 bases: TGTGCCAGCAGTCCCCAGATTACGCATCGCAATGAGCAGTTCTTC. Amino acids: CASSPQITHRNEQFF.

This chain uses TRBV6-2 or TRBV6-3 with TRBJ1-4, with unresolved D. Trimming stripped 5 bases from V and 5 bases from J, with 15 bases between. CDR1 and CDR2 (germline): MNHEY, SVGEGT. This CDR3 comprises 15 residues. The CDR3 coding sequence is TGTGCCAGCAGTAATGGTCCTGTCGCCAATGAAAAACTGTTTTTT. Residues: CASSNGPVANEKLFF.

J is TRBJ2-7 and V is TRBV9; 7 nucleotides match TRBD1. Losses at the gene ends were 7 bases for V and 5 bases for J; bases not matched to a gene: 9. There are 13 residues in the CDR3. The germline gives CDR1 SGDLS, CDR2 YYNGEE. The CDR3 spells CASSDRASNEQYF. The CDR3 region has the DNA TGTGCCAGCTCTGACAGGGCCTCTAACGAGCAGTACTTC.

With regard to this clonotype: One base away lies a much larger clone, so this may be a sequencing read error. This rearrangement joins TRBV18 to TRBJ2-1, with D perhaps matching TRBD2 (6 bases). Germline V gives CDR1 KGHSH, CDR2 LQKENI. This CDR3 is built from 14 residues. V was pared by 2 bases and J by 10 bases, with 15 bases between. The CDR3: CASSPGRPLGEQFF. CDR3 coding DNA: TGTGCCAGCTCACCAGGGAGGCCCCTCGGAGAGCAGTTCTTC.

The chain couples TRBV5-1 to TRBJ1-2, with D perhaps matching TRBD1 (5 bases). Trimming took 3 bases from V and 8 from J, leaving 17 bases between them. There are 14 residues in the CDR3. Germline V gene data show CDR1 as SGHRS and CDR2 as YFSETQ. For the CDR3, the DNA is TGCGCCAGCAGCTCGCCGGCCCGCTGGGGGGGCTACACCTTC. Translating gives CASSSPARWGGYTF.

This clonotype has ten or more counts. The chain uses TRBV7-6 and TRBJ1-1; D is possibly TRBD1 (5 bases). V gave up 5 bases and J gave up 2 bases, with 9 bases separating them. The germline CDR1 and CDR2 sequences are SGHVS and FNYEAQ. The CDR3 runs 13 residues. CDR3 residues: CASSLDTNTEAFF. The CDR3 nucleotides read TGTGCCAGCAGCCTGGACACCAACACTGAAGCTTTCTTT.

This clonotype was seen many times. The genes are TRBV24-1 and TRBJ2-1; a possible D gene is TRBD2 (7 bases). The CDR3 is made up of 16 amino acids. Germline CDR1 and CDR2: KGHDR and SFDVKD. V was shortened by 0 bases and J by 7 bases, with 15 bases between the two germline ends. CDR3 sequence reads: CATSDLRRGEGNEQFF. DNA for the CDR3: TGTGCCACCAGTGATTTGAGGAGGGGGGAGGGGAATGAGCAGTTCTTC.